The clone carrying this TCR beta chain has a handful of counts. The V gene's germline CDR1 is DFQATT and CDR2 SNEGSKA (reference sequence). V was trimmed by 3 bases and J by 7 bases, leaving 13 bases between them. This CDR3 is 13 amino acids long. One entry per CDR3 protein results from TCRdb running MiXCR on the RT-PCR reads. Among more than 600,000 distinct CDR3 sequences listed, 14% were seen once. The V and J genes are TRBV20-1 and TRBJ1-5; D possibly corresponds to TRBD1 (6 bases). The clonotype comes from a female donor in good health, serving as a healthy control. Sequenced sample: memory CD4+ T cells from blood. The CDR3 sequence is CSASKGGEQPQHF. The CDR3 DNA follows: TGCAGTGCTAGTAAGGGGGGGGAACAGCCCCAGCATTTT.